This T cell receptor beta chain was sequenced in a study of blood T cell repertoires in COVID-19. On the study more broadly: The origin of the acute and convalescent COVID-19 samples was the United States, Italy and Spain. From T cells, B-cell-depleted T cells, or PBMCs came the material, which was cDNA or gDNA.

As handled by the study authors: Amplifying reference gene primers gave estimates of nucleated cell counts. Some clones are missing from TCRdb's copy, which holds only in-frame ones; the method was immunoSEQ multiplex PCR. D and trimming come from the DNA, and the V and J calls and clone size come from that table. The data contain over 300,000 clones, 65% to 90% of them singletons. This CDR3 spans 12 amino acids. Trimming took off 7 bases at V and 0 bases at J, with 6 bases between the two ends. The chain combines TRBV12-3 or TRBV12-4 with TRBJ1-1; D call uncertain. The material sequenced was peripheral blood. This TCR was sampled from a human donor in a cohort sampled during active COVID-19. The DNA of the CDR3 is TGTGCCAGCAACAGAATGAACACTGAAGCTTTCTTT. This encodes CASNRMNTEAFF.